This T cell receptor beta chain was obtained from a study of T cell responses to AZD1222 COVID-19 vaccine. TCRdb's table, derived via immunoSEQ multiplex PCR, lists solely in-frame clones and lacks some. The data contain approximately 110,000 clones, about 87% of them singletons. With respect to this clone: Its antigen is currently unknown.

The CDR3 totals 16 residues. The germline V gene encodes CDR1 SGHTA and CDR2 FQGTGA. The V segment lost 2 bases and the J segment 7 bases; nucleotides outside the gene matches: 6. Study-level results: Baseline testing showed seropositivity in only a handful of AZD1222 recipients. The CD4 TCRs associated with vaccination extended across spike and predominated at 160-218 and 743-854.

The J gene is TRBJ2-2, the V gene TRBV7-3; 11 bases are a match to TRBD2. The TCR comes from an adult in good health. Sequencing used peripheral blood, obtained on day 0 of AZD1222 vaccination. CDR3 in DNA: TGTGCCAGCAGCTTACATACTAGCGGGGGAGGCGGGGAGCTGTTTTTT. It specifies CASSLHTSGGGGELFF.